This T cell receptor beta chain is from a study of blood T cell repertoires in COVID-19. Study-wide background: PBMCs, B-cell-depleted T cells, or T cells were the source of the cDNA or gDNA that made up the material.

In the authors' workflow: From reference gene primer amplification, estimates of nucleated cell counts were derived. The data were produced by immunoSEQ multiplex PCR, yet TCRdb's version contains in-frame clones alone and is incomplete. V and J calls plus clone size are reproduced from that table; the DNA served to infer D and trimming. The repertoire consists of some 100,000 clones, with 85% to 95% occurring once and the leading ten covering approximately 6%. The ends were cut back, 6 bases at V and 4 bases at J, with 16 bases in the middle. This CDR3 spans 15 amino acids. In germline, CDR1 is MNHEY, CDR2 SMNVEV (reference sequence).

The gene calls are TRBV27 and TRBJ1-5, with D uncertain. The TCR originated in a woman aged 60-70 years with active COVID-19. The sequencing sample was made of peripheral blood. The CDR3 is CASRPQVAGNQPQHF. The CDR3 DNA reads TGTGCCAGCAGACCCCAGGTGGCTGGGAATCAGCCCCAGCATTTT.